This T cell receptor beta chain was profiled in a study of tumor-infiltrating lymphocytes in glioblastoma multiforme (dated by TCRdb to about 2017). With respect to the entire study: To test whether intratumoral genomic heterogeneity fosters TIL diversity, the study jointly examined somatic mutations, TIL diversity and immune response activity.

The AllPrep DNA/RNA mini kit was used to purify genomic DNA and total RNA simultaneously from each of the nine to eleven tumor samples. OD 260/280 ratios above 1.9 and RNA integrity numbers above 6.5 were observed for all RNA. The research as a whole found: Only one glioblastoma patient was included in the TCR and somatic mutation analysis, limiting generalizability. RNA-based TCR sequencing may distort clone frequencies because T cells carry unequal numbers of TCR transcripts. The authors noted that sorting T cells into functional subsets, which was not done in the study, would be a future improvement.

This clonotype is classified as large (0.1 to 1%). Its antigen has not been determined. Per-base quality was not reported, and no clone a single base away is much larger than it. CDR1 and CDR2 were assigned from the germline V gene as SGHNT and YENEEA. V drops 4 bases and J drops 5 bases, leaving 9 bases in between. The CDR3, from cysteine to phenylalanine, totals 13 residues. Only CDR3 DNA remains: 39 bases, in frame from the first base. A modified ARM-PCR protocol with multiple V-beta primers and a C-beta primer was used to build TCRB libraries from RNA via three nested multiplex PCR rounds. Starting from 0.5 to 0.55 ug of total RNA, TCRB-specific cDNA was synthesized using ProtoScript II Reverse Transcriptase and a C-beta primer. For the TCRB libraries, no unique molecular identifiers were described. In the third PCR, barcodes and adapters were added over around 24 cycles with Deep VentR (exo-) polymerase, after which 250-500 bp bands were gel purified. TCRB libraries were sequenced with 250 bp paired-end reads on an Illumina HiSeq 2500. The original methods were these. The reads were cleaned with Trimmomatic, merged with FLASH and assigned V, D and J segments with MiGEC before being analyzed in VDJtools. Repertoire diversity was measured using the Shannon-Wiener diversity index, which was calculated with VDJtools. TCRdb's own reprocessing of the public reads used fastp at Q25 and MiXCR and kept productive beta chains. Each record represents a unique CDR3 protein, reported with the most common genes and DNA among its rows. None of the V and J calls come from the authors' own analysis; TCRdb made them. Counted in this sample were 10,000 or so distinct CDR3 sequences; 65% to 75% of them appeared once. The ten largest make up 30% to 45% of the sample.

Recombination linked TRBV11-3 to TRBJ2-1, with a tentative D call of TRBD1 or TRBD2, each matching 5 bases. Sequencing input: brain tumor tissue. This clonotype was obtained from a male donor with glioblastoma. The encoded CDR3 is CASSYGANNEQFF. The bases are TGTGCCAGCAGCTACGGGGCGAACAATGAGCAGTTCTTC.